This entry lists 27 T cell receptor beta chains sequenced from one sample in a study of cytomegalovirus exposure and HLA in healthy donors. PCR amplification relied on 60 Vbeta primers (plus 13 Jbeta primers). Method: immunoSEQ multiplex PCR; TCRdb's copy keeps in-frame clones and lacks some. The data show 120,000 or so clones, with approximately 77% seen just once and about 1.8% held by the top ten. Sequences were obtained from PBMCs. These receptors came from a man aged 18 to 30 in good health and CMV-seronegative.

The chain links TRBV7-9 to TRBJ2-1; possibly TRBD2 for D (5 bases). V was trimmed by 1 base and J by 8 bases, leaving 6 bases between them. The CDR3 spans 12 residues. Germline V gene sequence: CDR1 SEHNR, CDR2 FQNEAQ (reference sequence). In DNA form, the CDR3 reads TGTGCCAGCAGCTTAGTAGCGCATGAGCAGTTCTTC. Amino acids: CASSLVAHEQFF.

The gene calls are TRBV18 and TRBJ2-5; D gene unclear. This CDR3 region has 14 residues. CDR1 KGHSH and CDR2 LQKENI come from the germline V gene. V was shortened by 0 bases and J by 1 base, with 6 bases between the two germline ends. The DNA for the CDR3 is TGTGCCAGCTCACCACCACCGGGCCAAGAGACCCAGTACTTC. Translation: CASSPPPGQETQYF.

The V gene is TRBV29-1, the J gene TRBJ2-7, with 9 bases matching TRBD1. V was clipped by 3 bases and J by 2 bases; unmatched bases: 8. Per germline, CDR1 SQVTM and CDR2 ANQGSEA. This CDR3 comprises 15 residues. The CDR3 DNA follows: TGCAGCGTTGAGGACGGGACAGGGCTCCCCTACGAGCAGTACTTC. Residues: CSVEDGTGLPYEQYF.

This chain links TRBV5-6 with TRBJ1-1; 12 bases match TRBD1. The CDR3 length is 16 residues. V lost 3 bases to trimming and J lost 6 bases; unmatched junction nucleotides: 9. Germline CDR1 SGHDT, CDR2 YYEEEE. The CDR3 bases are TGTGCCAGCAGCTCTCTTCCGGGACAGGGGGCAGCTGAAGCTTTCTTT. Translation gives CASSSLPGQGAAEAFF. Together with reference TRBV5-6 and TRBJ1-1, the CDR3 gives the full variable domain: DAGVTQSPTHLIKTRGQQVTLRCSPKSGHDTVSWYQQALGQGPQFIFQYYEEEERQRGNFPDRFSGHQFPNYSSELNVNALLLGDSALYLCASSSLPGQGAAEAFFGQGTRLTVV.

This clone was seen a handful of times. This chain connects TRBV6-5 to TRBJ2-3, with a tentative D call TRBD2 (5 bases). V dropped 0 bases and J dropped 5 bases, with 15 bases sitting between them. From germline, CDR1 is MNHEY and CDR2 SVGAGI. CDR3 size: 16 residues. The CDR3 DNA follows: TGTGCCAGCAGTTACTCTGGACCCTTAGAGGGAGATACGCAGTATTTT. Encoded protein: CASSYSGPLEGDTQYF.

This clone was found once. The J gene is TRBJ2-1, the V gene TRBV2, with a possible D match to TRBD2 (6 bases). In germline, CDR1 is SNHLY, CDR2 FYNNEI. Trimming removed 0 bases from V and 10 bases from J, with 22 bases in between. The CDR3 consists of 17 residues. The CDR3 region is CASSEAGGAPPTREQFF. In DNA, the CDR3 is TGTGCCAGCAGTGAAGCTGGCGGGGCCCCCCCTACTAGGGAGCAGTTCTTC.

This rearrangement joins TRBV10-2 to TRBJ2-7; TRBD2 might be the D (6 bases). CDR1 and CDR2 (germline): WSHSY, SAAADI. Trimming removed 6 bases at V and 3 bases at J, with 24 bases between. This CDR3 is 17 amino acids long. Written as DNA, the CDR3 is TGCGCCAGCAGCGCCGGCGGGCTGGGGAGGACCTACTACGAGCAGTACTTC. It yields the protein CASSAGGLGRTYYEQYF.

This sequence joins TRBV7-8 and TRBJ1-1, with 7 bases fitting TRBD1. The CDR3 spans 15 residues. Unmatched junction bases numbered 4, after V lost 0 bases and J lost 3 bases. CDR1 and CDR2 from the germline V gene are SGHVS and FQNEAQ. The CDR3 sequence: CASSLAARGDTEAFF. CDR3 nucleotides: TGTGCCAGCAGCTTAGCGGCCAGGGGGGACACTGAAGCTTTCTTT.

The gene calls are TRBV5-1 and TRBJ1-2; a weak D match, TRBD1 (5 bases). This CDR3 comprises 15 residues. Trimming pared 5 bases from V and 5 bases from J, leaving 19 bases between. Germline CDR1 is SGHRS and CDR2 is YFSETQ. This CDR3 is CASSEPTAPSYGYTF. CDR3 DNA: TGCGCCAGCAGTGAACCGACAGCCCCATCATATGGCTACACCTTC. The whole variable domain, filled in from reference TRBV5-1 and TRBJ1-2, reads KAGVTQTPRYLIKTRGQQVTLSCSPISGHRSVSWYQQTPGQGLQFLFEYFSETQRNKGNFPGRFSGRQFSNSRSEMNVSTLELGDSALYLCASSEPTAPSYGYTFGSGTRLTVV.

The rearrangement joins TRBV19 to TRBJ2-1; D might be TRBD1 (6 bases). The CDR3 is made up of 16 amino acids. With 0 bases removed from V and 7 bases from J, the gap between germline ends came to 16 bases. Germline lookup yields CDR1 LNHDA and CDR2 SQIVND (reference sequence). This CDR3 reads CASSIDLTATGNEQFF. CDR3 in DNA: TGTGCCAGTAGTATAGACCTCACAGCTACAGGGAATGAGCAGTTCTTC.

This clone occurred a few times. The chain employs TRBV4-3 and TRBJ1-2; 8 bases match TRBD1. The germline CDR1 and CDR2 sequences are LGHNA and YSLEER. CDR3 length: 14 amino acids. V lost 0 bases and J lost 8; bases outside the gene matches: 5. CDR3 DNA sequence: TGCGCCAGCAGCCAAGACAGACAGGGGACCGGCTACACCTTC. Its protein is CASSQDRQGTGYTF.

The gene calls are TRBV19 and TRBJ2-1; TRBD2 aligns across 8 bases. This CDR3 spans 16 amino acids. J was trimmed by 2 bases and V by 8 bases; bases with no gene match: 11. Per the germline V gene, CDR1 is LNHDA and CDR2 is SQIVND (reference sequence). CDR3 in amino acids: CASHKSGGRAYNEQFF. CDR3 coding DNA: TGTGCCAGTCACAAGAGCGGGGGCCGGGCCTACAATGAGCAGTTCTTC.

The chain couples TRBV4-3 to TRBJ1-1; possibly TRBD1 for D (5 bases). V lost 1 base and J lost 0, with 15 bases in between. Looked up from germline, CDR1 is LGHNA and CDR2 is YSLEER. This CDR3 contains 17 residues. The CDR3 bases are TGCGCCAGCAGCCAAGGACAGACAATAACACTGAACACTGAAGCTTTCTTT. The encoded protein is CASSQGQTITLNTEAFF.

The rearrangement joins TRBV12-5 to TRBJ1-1; 7 bases agree with TRBD1. Germline lookup yields CDR1 LGHNT and CDR2 FRNRAP. V gave up 7 bases and J gave up 1 base; unmatched junction bases: 3. The CDR3 spans 13 residues. In DNA form, the CDR3 reads TGTGCTAGTGCCAGGGACAGGAACACTGAAGCTTTCTTT. It specifies CASARDRNTEAFF.

This clone was observed once. This chain links TRBV19 with TRBJ1-5, with TRBD1 identical over 8 bases. The CDR3 runs 15 residues. J lost 4 bases, V lost 5 bases, and 7 bases had no gene match. Germline values: CDR1 LNHDA, CDR2 SQIVND (reference sequence). The CDR3 is CASSSTGTGNQPQHF. CDR3 nucleotide sequence: TGTGCCAGTAGTTCAACCGGGACAGGAAATCAGCCCCAGCATTTT. Based on the CDR3 plus reference TRBV19 and TRBJ1-5, the full variable domain is DGGITQSPKYLFRKEGQNVTLSCEQNLNHDAMYWYRQDPGQGLRLIYYSQIVNDFQKGDIAEGYSVSREKKESFPLTVTSAQKNPTAFYLCASSSTGTGNQPQHFGDGTRLSIL.

The gene calls are TRBV4-1 and TRBJ2-1; 9 bases map to TRBD2. From germline, CDR1 is MGHRA and CDR2 YSYEKL. There are 14 residues in the CDR3. The ends lost 11 bases at V and 8 bases at J; junction bases unmatched: 13. As DNA, the CDR3 is TGCGCCTCCAGGGGCGGGGGGGCGGTCCATGAGCAGTTCTTC. It encodes CASRGGGAVHEQFF.

The genes are TRBV11-3 and TRBJ2-7, with TRBD1 matching over 7 bases. The J segment lost 2 bases and the V segment lost 2 bases, leaving 6 bases of the junction unmatched. CDR1 and CDR2 (germline): SGHNT, YENEEA. The CDR3 loop spans 15 amino acids. CDR3 DNA sequence: TGTGCCAGCAGCTTACGCGGAACAGGGGCCTACGAGCAGTACTTC. It specifies CASSLRGTGAYEQYF.

This chain connects TRBV9 to TRBJ2-2; D is perhaps TRBD2 (6 bases). This CDR3 contains 17 residues. The germline CDR1 and CDR2 sequences are SGDLS and YYNGEE. The germline V and J ends were trimmed by 4 bases and 5 bases, with 21 bases remaining between them. The CDR3 DNA sequence: TGTGCCAGCAGCCTCGACGTAGATGGAGGGTGGACCGGGGAGCTGTTTTTT. It translates to CASSLDVDGGWTGELFF.

The chain recombines TRBV6-1 with TRBJ1-2; D possibly corresponds to TRBD1 (5 bases). The germline V gene encodes CDR1 MNHNS and CDR2 SASEGT. V gave up 4 bases and J gave up 5 bases, with 14 bases separating them. The CDR3 contains 14 residues. The CDR3 nucleotides are TGTGCCAGCAGTGGGGGGGGTGTACTTTATGGCTACACCTTC. Translated: CASSGGGVLYGYTF.

The V call is TRBV6-4, the J call TRBJ2-3, with 7 nucleotides matching TRBD2. The germline gives CDR1 MRHNA, CDR2 SNTAGT. Germline trimming cut 5 bases from V and 4 bases from J; bases unmatched to any gene: 9. The CDR3 sequence is 15 residues long. CDR3 DNA sequence: TGTGCCAGCAGTCCACGGGGAGGGGTTGCAGATACGCAGTATTTT. Translating gives CASSPRGGVADTQYF.

The chain combines TRBV5-6 with TRBJ1-1; 9 bases agree with TRBD1. Germline CDR1 reads SGHDT; CDR2 reads YYEEEE. The junction had 7 bases not matched to a gene; V was cut back by 4 bases and J by 0 bases. The CDR3 is made up of 16 amino acids. CDR3 residues: CASSPYRGLVNTEAFF. The CDR3, as DNA: TGTGCCAGCAGCCCCTACAGGGGGCTTGTGAACACTGAAGCTTTCTTT.

The chain joins TRBV7-9 to TRBJ2-6; TRBD2 matches at 12 bases. Losses at the gene ends were 0 bases for V and 3 bases for J; bases not matched to a gene: 0. The CDR3 is made up of 17 amino acids. Per the germline V gene, CDR1 is SEHNR and CDR2 is FQNEAQ (reference sequence). Here the CDR3 DNA reads TGTGCCAGCAGCTTAGCGACTAGCGGGGGTGGGGCCAACGTCCTGACTTTC. This translates into CASSLATSGGGANVLTF.

The rearrangement uses TRBV19 and TRBJ2-3; 7 bases fit TRBD1. The CDR3 is 14 amino acids. J lost 5 bases, V lost 3 bases, and 5 bases had no gene match. Per germline, CDR1 LNHDA and CDR2 SQIVND (reference sequence). CDR3 bases: TGTGCCAGTAGTATGAGGGGGCAAGAAGATACGCAGTATTTT. This codes for CASSMRGQEDTQYF.

This chain uses TRBV5-1 with TRBJ2-5; 7 bases match TRBD2. The J call may be faulty, since TRBJ2-7 better matches the DNA end. CDR3 length equals 16 residues. Germline CDR1 and CDR2: SGHRS and YFSETQ. CDR3 sequence reads: CASSLVSGTISYEQYF. The CDR3 nucleotides are TGCGCCAGCAGCTTGGTCTCTGGGACTATCTCCTACGAGCAGTACTTC.

The DNA for the CDR3 is TGTGCCATCAGCGCTAGCGGGGGGGCCGAAAACATTCAGTACTTC. Its translation is CAISASGGAENIQYF. The chain recombines TRBV10-3 with TRBJ2-4; 12 nucleotides match TRBD2. The CDR3 loop spans 15 amino acids. Germline CDR1 is ENHRY and CDR2 is SYGVKD. Trimming took 6 bases from V and 5 from J; bases not matched to a gene: 5.

The chain is built from TRBV6-4 and TRBJ2-6; D is ambiguous. The CDR3 sequence is 12 residues long. Deletions cut 10 bases from V and 0 bases from J, with 4 bases between. Germline assignment: CDR1 MRHNA and CDR2 SNTAGT. CDR3 DNA sequence: TGTGCCACTAACTCTGGGGCCAACGTCCTGACTTTC. It yields the protein CATNSGANVLTF.

V gene TRBV5-6 combines with J gene TRBJ2-1; 7 nucleotides agree with TRBD2. The CDR3 consists of 12 residues. Germline V CDR1 and CDR2: SGHDT, YYEEEE. V trimming: 2 bases; J trimming: 9 bases; junction bases outside the gene matches: 2. The CDR3 DNA reads as TGTGCCAGCAGCTTCGGGGGGAGTGAGCAGTTCTTC. Its translation: CASSFGGSEQFF.